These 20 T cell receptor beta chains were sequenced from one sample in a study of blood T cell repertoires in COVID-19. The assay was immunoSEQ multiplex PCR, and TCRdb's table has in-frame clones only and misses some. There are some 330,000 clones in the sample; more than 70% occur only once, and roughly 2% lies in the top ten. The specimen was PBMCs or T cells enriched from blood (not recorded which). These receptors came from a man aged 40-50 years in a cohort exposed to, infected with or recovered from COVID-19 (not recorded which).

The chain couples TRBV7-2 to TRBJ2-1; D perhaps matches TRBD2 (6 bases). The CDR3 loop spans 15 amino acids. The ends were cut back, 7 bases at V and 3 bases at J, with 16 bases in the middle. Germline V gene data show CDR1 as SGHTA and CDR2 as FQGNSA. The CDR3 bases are TGTGCCAGCACCCCGAGGGTGGGAGGCTACAATGAGCAGTTCTTC. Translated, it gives CASTPRVGGYNEQFF.

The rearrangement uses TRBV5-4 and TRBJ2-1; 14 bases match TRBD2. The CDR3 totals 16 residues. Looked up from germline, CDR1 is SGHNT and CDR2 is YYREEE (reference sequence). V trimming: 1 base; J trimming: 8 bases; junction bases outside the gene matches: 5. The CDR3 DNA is TGTGCCAGCAGCTTGCCGGGACTAGCGGGAGACTATGAGCAGTTCTTC. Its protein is CASSLPGLAGDYEQFF.

The CDR3 bases are TGTGCCAGCAGCCAAGATCGGCAGGCCCCCCACTATGGCTACACCTTC. This encodes CASSQDRQAPHYGYTF. This sequence joins TRBV14 and TRBJ1-2, with D unclear. Germline CDR1 is SGHDN and CDR2 is FVKESK. CDR3 size: 16 residues. V was cut by 0 bases and J by 3 bases, with 14 bases left in between.

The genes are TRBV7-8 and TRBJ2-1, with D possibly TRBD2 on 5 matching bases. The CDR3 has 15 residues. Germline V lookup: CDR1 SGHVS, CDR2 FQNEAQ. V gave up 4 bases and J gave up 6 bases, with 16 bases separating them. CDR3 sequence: CASSSRGTRGNEQFF. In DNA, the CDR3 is TGTGCCAGCAGCTCCCGTGGTACCCGGGGCAATGAGCAGTTCTTC.

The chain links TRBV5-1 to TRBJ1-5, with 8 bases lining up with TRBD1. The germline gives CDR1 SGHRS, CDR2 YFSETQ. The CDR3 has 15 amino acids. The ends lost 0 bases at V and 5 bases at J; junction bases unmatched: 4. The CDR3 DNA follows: TGCGCCAGCAGCTTGGGGACAGGGTTAGATCAGCCCCAGCATTTT. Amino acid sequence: CASSLGTGLDQPQHF.

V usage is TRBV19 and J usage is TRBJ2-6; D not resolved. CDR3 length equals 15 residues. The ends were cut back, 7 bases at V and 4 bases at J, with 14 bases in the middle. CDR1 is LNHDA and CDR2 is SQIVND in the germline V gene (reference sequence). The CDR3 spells CASNGRVPGANVLTF. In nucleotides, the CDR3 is TGTGCCAGTAATGGCCGTGTACCCGGGGCCAACGTCCTGACTTTC.

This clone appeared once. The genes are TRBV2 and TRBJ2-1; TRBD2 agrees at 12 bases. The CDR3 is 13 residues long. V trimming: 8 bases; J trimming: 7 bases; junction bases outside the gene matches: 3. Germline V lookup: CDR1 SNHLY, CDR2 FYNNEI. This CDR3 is CASAGLAGNEQFF. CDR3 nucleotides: TGTGCCAGCGCCGGACTAGCGGGGAATGAGCAGTTCTTC.

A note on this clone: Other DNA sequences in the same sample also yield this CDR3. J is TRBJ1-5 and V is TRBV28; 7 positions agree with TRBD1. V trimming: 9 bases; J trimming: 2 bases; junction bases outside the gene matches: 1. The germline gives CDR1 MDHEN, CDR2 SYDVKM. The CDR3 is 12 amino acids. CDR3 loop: CASTGGNQPQHF. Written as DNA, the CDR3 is TGTGCCAGTACAGGGGGCAATCAGCCCCAGCATTTT.

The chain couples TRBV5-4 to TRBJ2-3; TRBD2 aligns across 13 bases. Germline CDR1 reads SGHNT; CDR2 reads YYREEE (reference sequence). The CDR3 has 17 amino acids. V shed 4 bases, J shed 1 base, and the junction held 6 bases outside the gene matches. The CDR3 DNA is TGTGCCAGCAGCAATCGACTAGCGGGAGGAGGCACAGATACGCAGTATTTT. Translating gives CASSNRLAGGGTDTQYF.

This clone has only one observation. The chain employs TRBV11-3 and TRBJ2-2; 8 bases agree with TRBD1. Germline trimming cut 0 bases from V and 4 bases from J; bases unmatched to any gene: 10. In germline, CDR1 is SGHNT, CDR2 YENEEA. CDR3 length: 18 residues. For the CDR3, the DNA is TGTGCCAGCAGCTTAGATGACAGGGGAAAGGCGGCCACCGGGGAGCTGTTTTTT. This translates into CASSLDDRGKAATGELFF.

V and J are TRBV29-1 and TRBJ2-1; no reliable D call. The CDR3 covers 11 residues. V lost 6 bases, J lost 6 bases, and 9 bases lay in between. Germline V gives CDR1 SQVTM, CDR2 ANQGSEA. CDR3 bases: TGCAGCGTGGCCCAACGCAATGAGCAGTTCTTC. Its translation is CSVAQRNEQFF.

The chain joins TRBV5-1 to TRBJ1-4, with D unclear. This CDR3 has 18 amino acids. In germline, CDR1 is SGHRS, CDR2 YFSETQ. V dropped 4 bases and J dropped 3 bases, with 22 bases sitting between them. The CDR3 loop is CASSQPLGGRGSNEKLFF. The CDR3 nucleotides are TGCGCCAGCAGCCAACCGTTAGGAGGGCGAGGGTCTAATGAAAAACTGTTTTTT.

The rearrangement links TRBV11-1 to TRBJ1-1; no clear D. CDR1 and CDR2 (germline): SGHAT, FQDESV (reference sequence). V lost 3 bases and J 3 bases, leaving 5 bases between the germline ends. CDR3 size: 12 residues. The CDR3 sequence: CASSFSDTEAFF. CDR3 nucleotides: TGTGCCAGCAGCTTTTCAGACACTGAAGCTTTCTTT.

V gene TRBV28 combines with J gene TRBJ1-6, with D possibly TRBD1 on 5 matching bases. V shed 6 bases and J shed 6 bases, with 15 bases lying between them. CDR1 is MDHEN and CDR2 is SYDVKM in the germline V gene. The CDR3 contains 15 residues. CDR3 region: CASSRQTVGNSPLHF. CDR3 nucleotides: TGTGCCAGCAGCCGTCAGACAGTCGGTAATTCACCCCTCCACTTT.

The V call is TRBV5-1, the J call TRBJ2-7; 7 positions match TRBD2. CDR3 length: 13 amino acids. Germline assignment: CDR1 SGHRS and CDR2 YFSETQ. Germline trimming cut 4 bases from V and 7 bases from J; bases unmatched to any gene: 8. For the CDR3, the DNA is TGCGCCAGCAGCCCGGACGGGGAGGGGGAGCAGTACTTC. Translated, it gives CASSPDGEGEQYF.

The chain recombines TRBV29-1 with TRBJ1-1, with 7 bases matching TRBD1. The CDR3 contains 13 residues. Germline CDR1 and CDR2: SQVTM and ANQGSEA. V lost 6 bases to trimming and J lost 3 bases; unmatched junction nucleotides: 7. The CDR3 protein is CSVQGLGDTEAFF. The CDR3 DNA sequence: TGCAGCGTACAGGGGTTAGGGGACACTGAAGCTTTCTTT.

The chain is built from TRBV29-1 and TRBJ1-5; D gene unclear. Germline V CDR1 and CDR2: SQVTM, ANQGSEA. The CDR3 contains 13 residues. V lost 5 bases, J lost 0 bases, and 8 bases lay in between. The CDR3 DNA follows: TGCAGCGTTTGGGAGAATAGCAATCAGCCCCAGCATTTT. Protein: CSVWENSNQPQHF.

The CDR3 here is CASTGTDLETQYF. CDR3 bases: TGTGCCAGTACCGGGACAGACCTAGAGACCCAGTACTTC. This chain joins TRBV19 and TRBJ2-5; 7 bases map to TRBD1. This CDR3 comprises 13 residues. Germline assignment: CDR1 LNHDA and CDR2 SQIVND (reference sequence). Trimming cost V 7 bases and J 4 bases; bases outside gene matches: 6. Together with reference TRBV19 and TRBJ2-5, the CDR3 gives the full variable domain: DGGITQSPKYLFRKEGQNVTLSCEQNLNHDAMYWYRQDPGQGLRLIYYSQIVNDFQKGDIAEGYSVSREKKESFPLTVTSAQKNPTAFYLCASTGTDLETQYFGPGTRLLVL.

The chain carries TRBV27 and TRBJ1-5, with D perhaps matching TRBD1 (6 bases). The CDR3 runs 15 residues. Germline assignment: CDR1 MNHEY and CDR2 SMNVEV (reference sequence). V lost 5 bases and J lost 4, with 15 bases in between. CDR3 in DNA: TGTGCCAGCAGTCAATTGACAGGAGCTAATCAGCCCCAGCATTTT. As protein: CASSQLTGANQPQHF.

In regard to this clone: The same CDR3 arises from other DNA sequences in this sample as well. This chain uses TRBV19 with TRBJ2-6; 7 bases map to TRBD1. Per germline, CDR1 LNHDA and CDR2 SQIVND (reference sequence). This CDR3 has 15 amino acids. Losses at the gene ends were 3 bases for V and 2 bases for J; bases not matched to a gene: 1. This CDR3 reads CASSIQGAGANVLTF. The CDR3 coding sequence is TGTGCCAGTAGTATCCAGGGGGCTGGGGCCAACGTCCTGACTTTC. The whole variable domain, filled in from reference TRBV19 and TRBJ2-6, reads DGGITQSPKYLFRKEGQNVTLSCEQNLNHDAMYWYRQDPGQGLRLIYYSQIVNDFQKGDIAEGYSVSREKKESFPLTVTSAQKNPTAFYLCASSIQGAGANVLTFGAGSRLTVL.